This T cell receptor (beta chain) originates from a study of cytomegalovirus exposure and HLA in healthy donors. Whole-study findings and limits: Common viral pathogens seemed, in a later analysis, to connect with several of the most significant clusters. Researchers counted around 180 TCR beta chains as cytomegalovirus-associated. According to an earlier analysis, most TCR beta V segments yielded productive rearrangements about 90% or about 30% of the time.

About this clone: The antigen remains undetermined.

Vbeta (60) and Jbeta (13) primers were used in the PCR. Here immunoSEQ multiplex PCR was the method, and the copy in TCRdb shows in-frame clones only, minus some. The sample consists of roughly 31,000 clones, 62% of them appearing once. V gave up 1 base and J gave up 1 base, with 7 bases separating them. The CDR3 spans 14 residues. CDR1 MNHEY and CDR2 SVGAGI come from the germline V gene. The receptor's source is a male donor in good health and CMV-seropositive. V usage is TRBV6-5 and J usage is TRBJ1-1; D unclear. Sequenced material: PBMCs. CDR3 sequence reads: CASSYYGWNTEAFF. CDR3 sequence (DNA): TGTGCCAGCAGTTACTACGGGTGGAACACTGAAGCTTTCTTT.